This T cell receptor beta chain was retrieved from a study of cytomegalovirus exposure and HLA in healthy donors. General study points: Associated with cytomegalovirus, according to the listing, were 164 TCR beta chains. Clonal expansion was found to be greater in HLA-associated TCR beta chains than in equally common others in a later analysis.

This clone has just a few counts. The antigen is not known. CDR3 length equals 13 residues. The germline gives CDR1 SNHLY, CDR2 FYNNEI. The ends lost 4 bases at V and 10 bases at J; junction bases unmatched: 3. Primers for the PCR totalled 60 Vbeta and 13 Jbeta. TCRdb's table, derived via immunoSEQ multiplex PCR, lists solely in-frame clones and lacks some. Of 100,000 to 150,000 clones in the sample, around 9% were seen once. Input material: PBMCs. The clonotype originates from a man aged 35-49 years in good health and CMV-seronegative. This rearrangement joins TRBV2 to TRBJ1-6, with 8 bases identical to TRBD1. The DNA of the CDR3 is TGTGCCAGCAGTGGACAGGGGCGCTCACCCCTCCACTTT. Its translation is CASSGQGRSPLHF.